Listed below are T cell receptor beta chains from one sample, sequenced in a study of T cells in narcolepsy. Here immunoSEQ multiplex PCR was the method, and the copy in TCRdb shows in-frame clones only, minus some. The profile shows 25,000 to 35,000 clones, 75% to 90% of them singletons. The sequencing sample was made of CD45RA- memory CD4+ T cells from PBMCs. These receptors came from a human donor with narcolepsy. Each CDR3 is given with its conserved first and last residue. Fields, in order: J gene, clone size, D gene, V gene, CDR3 protein, CDR3 DNA. The D gene is left open where the match is weak. Rows give clone size only sometimes, using once, few, many, or a class for an expanded clone.

TRBJ2-1 . . TRBV7-2 CASRGGKLIQDEQFF TGTGCCAGCAGGGGGGGAAAACTAATTCAGGATGAGCAGTTCTTC
TRBJ2-1 . . TRBV21-1 CASSKAGRRSSSYNEQFF TGTGCCAGCAGCAAAGCGGGAAGGCGGAGCAGCTCCTACAATGAGCAGTTCTTC
TRBJ1-6 once . TRBV7-2 CASSLEPNRNSPLHF TGTGCCAGCAGCTTAGAACCTAACAGGAATTCACCCCTCCACTTT
TRBJ1-5 few . TRBV19 CASATIGNQPQHF TGTGCCAGTGCTACTATAGGCAATCAGCCCCAGCATTTT
TRBJ1-5 . . TRBV19 CASSRADSPNQPQHF TGTGCCAGTAGCCGGGCGGACAGCCCAAATCAGCCCCAGCATTTT
TRBJ1-2 . . TRBV28 CASSSGWGYTF TGTGCCAGCAGTTCTGGATGGGGCTACACCTTC
TRBJ2-1 . . TRBV28 CASRVYNEQFF TGTGCCAGCAGGGTGTATAATGAGCAGTTCTTC
TRBJ1-3 . . TRBV5-1 CASSPSLTGDTIYF TGCGCCAGCAGCCCTTCTTTAACCGGGGACACCATATATTTT
TRBJ2-3 . . TRBV2 CASNSSTDTQYF TGTGCCAGCAATTCTAGCACAGATACGCAGTATTTT
TRBJ1-2 . . TRBV5-6 CASSPPGERVLYGYTF TGTGCCAGCAGCCCACCAGGGGAGAGGGTTCTGTATGGCTACACCTTC
TRBJ2-5 . . TRBV6-6 CASSLHRVVHF TGTGCCAGCAGCTTACACAGGGTTGTCCACTTC
TRBJ2-7 . TRBD1 TRBV11-2 CASSYDRGSHEQYF TGTGCCAGCAGCTACGACAGGGGGTCCCACGAGCAGTACTTC
TRBJ2-1 . . TRBV21-1 CASIKETGGYNEQFF TGTGCCAGCATCAAAGAAACAGGGGGCTACAATGAGCAGTTCTTC
TRBJ2-1 . TRBD2 TRBV16 CASSPTNLGGGADEQFF TGTGCCAGCAGCCCGACTAACCTGGGCGGGGGGGCCGATGAGCAGTTCTTC